These T cell receptor beta chains were read from a single sample in a study of cytomegalovirus exposure and HLA in healthy donors. Only in-frame clones appear in the TCRdb table, and some are missing; sequencing was by immunoSEQ multiplex PCR. The top ten clones hold under 6.5% of a sample with 45,000 to 60,000 clones, 93% of them seen once. The sample taken for sequencing was PBMCs. The receptors originated from a woman between 18 and 29 years old in good health and CMV-seronegative. CDR3s include the opening cysteine and the closing phenylalanine or tryptophan. A D gene is named only where the DNA matches it firmly. For some rows the clone size is stated as once, few or many, or as a class when expanded; others skip it.

abundance: -; d_gene: TRBD2; j_gene: TRBJ2-1; v_gene: TRBV5-5; CDR3aa: CASSLEAGGTYNEQFF; CDR3nt: TGTGCCAGCAGCTTGGAAGCGGGGGGCACCTACAATGAGCAGTTCTTC
abundance: -; d_gene: TRBD1; j_gene: TRBJ2-2; v_gene: TRBV6-6; CDR3aa: CASGTGGTGELFF; CDR3nt: TGTGCCAGCGGAACAGGGGGCACCGGGGAGCTGTTTTTT
abundance: -; d_gene: TRBD1; j_gene: TRBJ1-4; v_gene: TRBV13; CDR3aa: CASSGRQGTNEKLFF; CDR3nt: TGTGCCAGCAGCGGACGACAGGGGACTAATGAAAAACTGTTTTTT
abundance: -; d_gene: -; j_gene: TRBJ2-5; v_gene: TRBV5-4; CDR3aa: CASSLASGTHTGTQYF; CDR3nt: TGTGCCAGCAGCTTGGCCTCCGGGACACATACCGGGACCCAGTACTTC
abundance: -; d_gene: TRBD2; j_gene: TRBJ2-1; v_gene: TRBV2; CDR3aa: CASSDRSSGEYNEQFF; CDR3nt: TGTGCCAGCAGTGATCGTTCTAGCGGGGAGTACAATGAGCAGTTCTTC
abundance: -; d_gene: -; j_gene: TRBJ1-5; v_gene: TRBV18; CDR3aa: CASSPQANQPQHF; CDR3nt: TGTGCCAGCTCACCCCAGGCGAATCAGCCCCAGCATTTT
abundance: -; d_gene: -; j_gene: TRBJ1-1; v_gene: TRBV5-1; CDR3aa: CASSFGGTTGTNTEAFF; CDR3nt: TGCGCCAGCAGCTTTGGAGGGACCACAGGCACAAACACTGAAGCTTTCTTT
abundance: -; d_gene: -; j_gene: TRBJ1-4; v_gene: TRBV19; CDR3aa: CASSKQGQRANEKLFF; CDR3nt: TGTGCCAGTAGTAAACAAGGACAGCGTGCTAATGAAAAACTGTTTTTT
abundance: -; d_gene: TRBD1; j_gene: TRBJ1-4; v_gene: TRBV5-1; CDR3aa: CASSKSGGWEEKLFF; CDR3nt: TGCGCCAGCAGCAAGTCAGGGGGCTGGGAGGAAAAACTGTTTTTT
abundance: -; d_gene: -; j_gene: TRBJ1-2; v_gene: TRBV7-9; CDR3aa: CASSPGSNYGYTF; CDR3nt: TGTGCCAGCAGCCCCGGGAGTAACTATGGCTACACCTTC
abundance: -; d_gene: -; j_gene: TRBJ2-1; v_gene: TRBV6-1; CDR3aa: CASSEGARGGHNEQFF; CDR3nt: TGTGCCAGCAGTGAAGGAGCCCGCGGGGGCCACAATGAGCAGTTCTTC
abundance: -; d_gene: -; j_gene: TRBJ2-3; v_gene: TRBV2; CDR3aa: CASSPFRGTDTQYF; CDR3nt: TGTGCCAGCAGTCCATTCCGGGGCACAGATACGCAGTATTTT
abundance: -; d_gene: -; j_gene: TRBJ1-1; v_gene: TRBV30; CDR3aa: CAWSVIGNTEAFF; CDR3nt: TGTGCCTGGAGTGTCATCGGTAACACTGAAGCTTTCTTT
abundance: -; d_gene: -; j_gene: TRBJ1-1; v_gene: TRBV6-5; CDR3aa: CASTGGFAEAFF; CDR3nt: TGTGCCAGCACGGGGGGTTTCGCTGAAGCTTTCTTT
abundance: -; d_gene: -; j_gene: TRBJ1-1; v_gene: TRBV28; CDR3aa: CASSSVNTEAFF; CDR3nt: TGTGCCAGCAGTTCTGTGAACACTGAAGCTTTCTTT
abundance: once; d_gene: TRBD1; j_gene: TRBJ1-5; v_gene: TRBV6-6; CDR3aa: CASSNDRVLYQPQHF; CDR3nt: TGTGCCAGCAGTAACGACAGGGTCTTATATCAGCCCCAGCATTTT
abundance: -; d_gene: -; j_gene: TRBJ2-2; v_gene: TRBV12-1; CDR3aa: CASSFQGWAGELFF; CDR3nt: TGTGCCAGCAGCTTTCAGGGGTGGGCCGGGGAGCTGTTTTTT
abundance: -; d_gene: -; j_gene: TRBJ1-1; v_gene: TRBV11-2; CDR3aa: CASSLGSASTEAFF; CDR3nt: TGTGCCAGCAGCTTAGGCAGCGCCAGCACTGAAGCTTTCTTT
abundance: -; d_gene: TRBD1; j_gene: TRBJ1-1; v_gene: TRBV6-5; CDR3aa: CASSPSQGYTEAFF; CDR3nt: TGTGCCAGCAGTCCCTCACAGGGGTACACTGAAGCTTTCTTT
abundance: once; d_gene: -; j_gene: TRBJ2-3; v_gene: TRBV9; CDR3aa: CASSGLTDTQYF; CDR3nt: TGTGCCAGCAGCGGACTAACAGATACGCAGTATTTT
abundance: -; d_gene: -; j_gene: TRBJ2-5; v_gene: TRBV7-2; CDR3aa: CASSLGIGSTPLGTQYF; CDR3nt: TGTGCCAGCAGCTTAGGGATTGGCAGCACCCCTCTAGGGACCCAGTACTTC
abundance: -; d_gene: TRBD2; j_gene: TRBJ2-7; v_gene: TRBV4-1; CDR3aa: CASSQFPSGESYEQYF; CDR3nt: TGCGCCAGCAGCCAATTTCCTAGCGGGGAGAGCTACGAGCAGTACTTC
abundance: -; d_gene: -; j_gene: TRBJ1-2; v_gene: TRBV7-9; CDR3aa: CASSRLTNYGYTF; CDR3nt: TGTGCCAGCAGCCGACTGACTAACTATGGCTACACCTTC
abundance: -; d_gene: TRBD1; j_gene: TRBJ2-6; v_gene: TRBV7-2; CDR3aa: CASSPEPGQSNVLTF; CDR3nt: TGTGCCAGCAGCCCAGAACCGGGACAGAGCAACGTCCTGACTTTC
abundance: -; d_gene: -; j_gene: TRBJ2-3; v_gene: TRBV11-1; CDR3aa: CASSQTGDTTDTQYF; CDR3nt: TGTGCCAGCAGCCAGACAGGAGACACTACAGATACGCAGTATTTT
abundance: -; d_gene: TRBD1; j_gene: TRBJ2-3; v_gene: TRBV29-1; CDR3aa: CSASGTEVFGTQYF; CDR3nt: TGCAGCGCATCCGGGACAGAGGTTTTTGGTACGCAGTATTTT
abundance: -; d_gene: TRBD1; j_gene: TRBJ2-5; v_gene: TRBV5-4; CDR3aa: CASSSRRDSLGETQYF; CDR3nt: TGTGCCAGCAGCTCGCGCCGGGACAGTCTAGGAGAGACCCAGTACTTC
abundance: -; d_gene: TRBD2; j_gene: TRBJ2-1; v_gene: TRBV5-6; CDR3aa: CASSLSDLADEQFF; CDR3nt: TGTGCCAGCAGCTTGAGTGACCTAGCGGATGAGCAGTTCTTC
abundance: -; d_gene: -; j_gene: TRBJ1-6; v_gene: TRBV9; CDR3aa: CASSVRVRESPLHF; CDR3nt: TGTGCCAGCAGCGTACGAGTTCGTGAATCACCCCTCCACTTT
abundance: -; d_gene: -; j_gene: TRBJ2-2; v_gene: TRBV30; CDR3aa: CAWTDSGEEAGELFF; CDR3nt: TGTGCCTGGACTGATTCGGGAGAGGAGGCCGGGGAGCTGTTTTTT
abundance: -; d_gene: -; j_gene: TRBJ2-2; v_gene: TRBV11-3; CDR3aa: CASSQWAGVTGELFF; CDR3nt: TGTGCCAGCAGCCAATGGGCAGGGGTCACCGGGGAGCTGTTTTTT
abundance: -; d_gene: TRBD1; j_gene: TRBJ1-1; v_gene: TRBV10-3; CDR3aa: CAIREQGAVNTEAFF; CDR3nt: TGTGCCATCAGAGAACAGGGGGCCGTGAACACTGAAGCTTTCTTT
abundance: -; d_gene: TRBD1; j_gene: TRBJ1-6; v_gene: TRBV6-5; CDR3aa: CASSYSQGATNSPLHF; CDR3nt: TGTGCCAGCAGTTACTCACAGGGGGCGACGAATTCACCCCTCCACTTT
abundance: once; d_gene: -; j_gene: TRBJ2-7; v_gene: TRBV4-1; CDR3aa: CASSLLTGINEQYF; CDR3nt: TGCGCCAGCAGCTTACTTACAGGGATTAACGAGCAGTACTTC
abundance: -; d_gene: TRBD1; j_gene: TRBJ2-7; v_gene: TRBV5-1; CDR3aa: CASSLDSGTGVQYF; CDR3nt: TGCGCCAGCAGCTTGGATTCCGGGACAGGGGTGCAGTACTTC
abundance: -; d_gene: -; j_gene: TRBJ1-3; v_gene: TRBV18; CDR3aa: CASSPRIQGPSGNTIYF; CDR3nt: TGTGCCAGCTCACCCAGAATACAGGGCCCGTCCGGAAACACCATATATTTT
abundance: once; d_gene: TRBD1; j_gene: TRBJ2-7; v_gene: TRBV7-8; CDR3aa: CASSFRDRGYEQYF; CDR3nt: TGTGCCAGCAGCTTTCGGGACAGGGGCTACGAGCAGTACTTC
abundance: -; d_gene: TRBD1; j_gene: TRBJ1-5; v_gene: TRBV5-6; CDR3aa: CASSSRDRGYQPQHF; CDR3nt: TGTGCCAGCAGCTCCCGGGACAGGGGATATCAGCCCCAGCATTTT
abundance: -; d_gene: -; j_gene: TRBJ1-2; v_gene: TRBV6-6; CDR3aa: CASSKNSGTSLYGYTF; CDR3nt: TGTGCCAGCTCGAAGAACTCAGGGACATCCCTCTATGGCTACACCTTC
abundance: -; d_gene: TRBD1; j_gene: TRBJ1-1; v_gene: TRBV6-5; CDR3aa: CASSHQTGGTEAFF; CDR3nt: TGTGCCAGCAGCCACCAGACAGGGGGCACTGAAGCTTTCTTT
abundance: -; d_gene: TRBD2; j_gene: TRBJ2-2; v_gene: TRBV9; CDR3aa: CASSARLALAGELFF; CDR3nt: TGTGCCAGCAGCGCCCGACTAGCGTTGGCCGGGGAACTGTTTTTT
abundance: -; d_gene: -; j_gene: TRBJ1-1; v_gene: TRBV7-9; CDR3aa: CASSQLPNTGRTEAFF; CDR3nt: TGTGCCAGCAGCCAATTACCGAACACAGGGAGAACTGAAGCTTTCTTT
abundance: once; d_gene: TRBD2; j_gene: TRBJ2-3; v_gene: TRBV19; CDR3aa: CASSIQGLASTDTQYF; CDR3nt: TGTGCCAGTAGTATCCAAGGACTAGCTAGCACAGATACGCAGTATTTT
abundance: -; d_gene: -; j_gene: TRBJ1-2; v_gene: TRBV9; CDR3aa: CASSVDSHNYGYTF; CDR3nt: TGTGCCAGCAGCGTCGACAGTCATAACTATGGCTACACCTTC
abundance: -; d_gene: -; j_gene: TRBJ2-2; v_gene: TRBV4-1; CDR3aa: CASSLRGGGDGELFF; CDR3nt: TGCGCCAGCAGCCTCCGGGGAGGAGGAGACGGGGAGCTGTTTTTT
abundance: -; d_gene: TRBD1; j_gene: TRBJ1-2; v_gene: TRBV5-1; CDR3aa: CASSLRTDRGNGYTF; CDR3nt: TGCGCCAGCAGCTTGCGTACGGACAGGGGAAATGGCTACACCTTC
abundance: few; d_gene: -; j_gene: TRBJ2-1; v_gene: TRBV9; CDR3aa: CASSVDWGRKQFF; CDR3nt: TGTGCCAGCAGCGTAGACTGGGGCAGAAAGCAGTTCTTC
abundance: -; d_gene: TRBD1; j_gene: TRBJ1-4; v_gene: TRBV19; CDR3aa: CASSTNRDRAETNEKLFF; CDR3nt: TGTGCCAGTAGTACCAACCGGGACAGGGCTGAGACTAATGAAAAACTGTTTTTT
abundance: -; d_gene: -; j_gene: TRBJ2-2; v_gene: TRBV11-3; CDR3aa: CASSSSWSLNTGELFF; CDR3nt: TGTGCCAGCAGCTCCAGTTGGTCCCTGAACACCGGGGAGCTGTTTTTT
abundance: -; d_gene: TRBD2; j_gene: TRBJ2-2; v_gene: TRBV15; CDR3aa: CATSVQYSGRAVTGELFF; CDR3nt: TGTGCCACCAGCGTACAATATAGCGGGAGGGCCGTGACCGGGGAGCTGTTTTTT
abundance: once; d_gene: TRBD1; j_gene: TRBJ1-6; v_gene: TRBV5-4; CDR3aa: CASSLAPTGNSPLHF; CDR3nt: TGTGCCAGCAGCTTGGCCCCGACAGGGAATTCACCCCTCCACTTT
abundance: -; d_gene: TRBD1; j_gene: TRBJ2-7; v_gene: TRBV2; CDR3aa: CAGGLGTGEDEQYF; CDR3nt: TGTGCCGGGGGACTCGGGACAGGGGAGGACGAGCAGTACTTC
abundance: once; d_gene: -; j_gene: TRBJ1-2; v_gene: TRBV5-5; CDR3aa: CASSLDTGCAF; CDR3nt: TGTGCCAGCAGCTTGGATACGGGGTGTGCCTTC
abundance: -; d_gene: -; j_gene: TRBJ2-5; v_gene: TRBV5-1; CDR3aa: CASNFGTPQETQYF; CDR3nt: TGCGCCAGCAACTTCGGGACACCCCAAGAGACCCAGTACTTC
abundance: -; d_gene: TRBD2; j_gene: TRBJ2-5; v_gene: TRBV13; CDR3aa: CASSFLAGLAGQETQYF; CDR3nt: TGTGCCAGCAGCTTCCTAGCGGGGCTAGCGGGCCAAGAGACCCAGTACTTC
abundance: -; d_gene: -; j_gene: TRBJ1-1; v_gene: TRBV6-1; CDR3aa: CASSALGEYTEAFF; CDR3nt: TGTGCCAGCAGTGCCTTGGGAGAATACACTGAAGCTTTCTTT